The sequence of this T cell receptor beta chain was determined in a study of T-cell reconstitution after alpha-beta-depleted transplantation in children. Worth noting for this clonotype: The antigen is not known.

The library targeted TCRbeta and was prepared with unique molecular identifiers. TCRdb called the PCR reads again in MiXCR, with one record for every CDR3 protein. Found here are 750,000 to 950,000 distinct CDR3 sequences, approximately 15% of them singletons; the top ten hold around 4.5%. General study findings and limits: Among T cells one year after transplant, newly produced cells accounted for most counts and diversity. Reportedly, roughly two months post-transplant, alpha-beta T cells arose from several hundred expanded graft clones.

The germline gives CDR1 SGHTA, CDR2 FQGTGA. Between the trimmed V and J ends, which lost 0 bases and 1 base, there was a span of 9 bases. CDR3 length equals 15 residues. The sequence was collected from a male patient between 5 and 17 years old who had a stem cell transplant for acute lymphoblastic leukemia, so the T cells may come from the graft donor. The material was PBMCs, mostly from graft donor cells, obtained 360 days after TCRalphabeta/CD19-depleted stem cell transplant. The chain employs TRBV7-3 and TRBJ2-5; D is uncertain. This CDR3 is CASSLTSSPQETQYF. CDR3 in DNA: TGTGCCAGCAGCTTAACGTCGAGCCCCCAAGAGACCCAGTACTTC.